Listed below are T cell receptor beta chains from one sample, sequenced in a study of tumor-infiltrating lymphocytes in primary liver carcinoma. From the multiplex PCR reads, TCRdb called clonotypes with MiXCR, one entry per CDR3 protein. The repertoire has approximately 210,000 distinct CDR3 sequences, less than 75% of them found once; the top ten carry around 7.1%. The sample comprised peripheral blood. The source of these receptors is an older woman with primary liver carcinoma and hepatitis B virus infection. Both conserved end residues are part of each CDR3. D genes are given only for firm matches. Clone size appears in some rows only: once, few, many, or a class for an expanded clone.

J gene	D gene	V gene	clone size	CDR3 DNA	CDR3 protein
TRBJ2-3	TRBD1	TRBV24-1	-	TGTGCCACCAGTGACCCTGGGGACAGGCGGACAGATACGCAGTATTTT	CATSDPGDRRTDTQYF
TRBJ1-1	-	TRBV10-3	-	TGTGCCATCGGGGACGGCCGAGGAACTGAAGCTTTCTTT	CAIGDGRGTEAFF
TRBJ2-2	TRBD1	TRBV7-8	few	TGTGCCAGCAGCTGGACAGGCTCGGGCACCGGGGAGCTGTTTTTT	CASSWTGSGTGELFF
TRBJ1-2	-	TRBV4-1	-	TGTGCCAGCAGCCAAGAGGGGGTTAGCGATGGCTACACCTTC	CASSQEGVSDGYTF
TRBJ1-2	TRBD1	TRBV12-3/TRBV12-4	many	TGTGCCAGCAGTATTCGACAGGGTGGAGAGGGCTACACCTTC	CASSIRQGGEGYTF
TRBJ2-3	-	TRBV6-1	-	TGTGTCAGCAGTATGGGGGGCCTGGTAGATACGCAGTATTTT	CVSSMGGLVDTQYF
TRBJ2-7	-	TRBV6-5	-	TGTGTCAGGAGTTACTCGACGGAGACAGGCTCCTACGGGCGGTACTTC	CVRSYSTETGSYGRYF
TRBJ2-5	-	TRBV5-6	-	TGTGCCAGCACTTTTACAGAGGAAGAGACCCAGTACTTC	CASTFTEEETQYF
TRBJ2-3	-	TRBV11-2	-	TGTGCCAGCAACCCCGGACTACCCAAAGATACGCAGTATTTT	CASNPGLPKDTQYF
TRBJ2-1	TRBD2	TRBV11-2	-	TGTGCCAGCAGCCCCCGAGTAGCGGGGGACTACAATGAGCAGATCTTC	CASSPRVAGDYNEQIF
TRBJ2-7	TRBD1	TRBV11-2	-	TGTGCCAGCAGCTTTCCCCAGGGGGACCAATACTTC	CASSFPQGDQYF
TRBJ2-5	TRBD2	TRBV7-9	few	TGTGCCAGCAGCCTCCAAGCGGGGCAAGAGACCCAGTACTTC	CASSLQAGQETQYF
TRBJ1-2	TRBD1	TRBV5-4	-	TGTACCGGCAGCTTGCCTCCGACAGGGTCCGGTTACACCTTC	CTGSLPPTGSGYTF
TRBJ2-7	TRBD1	TRBV6-1	-	TGTGCCAACAATGACCTGAGACAGGGGTCCTACGAGCAGTACTTC	CANNDLRQGSYEQYF
TRBJ2-3	TRBD2	TRBV11-2	-	TGTGCCAGCAGCTCCCCTCTTACCGGGACTAGTCATCCAGATAGGCAGTATTTT	CASSSPLTGTSHPDRQYF
TRBJ2-7	-	TRBV29-1	-	TGCAGCGTTGAAGATTTGATCGACGAGCACTACTTC	CSVEDLIDEHYF
TRBJ2-4	-	TRBV7-9	once	TGTGCCAGCAGCGCCAGTCTGCTAGCCAAAAACATTCAGTACTTC	CASSASLLAKNIQYF
TRBJ2-5	-	TRBV11-2	-	TGTGCCAGCAGCTCTCAACGCGGGGAGACCCAGCACTTC	CASSSQRGETQHF
TRBJ1-1	-	TRBV28	-	TGTGCCAGCAGAAGACAGGCGAACACTGAAGCTTTCTTT	CASRRQANTEAFF
TRBJ2-7	-	TRBV7-8	-	TGTGCCAGCAGCTTAGCCCAGGAGCAGTACTTC	CASSLAQEQYF
TRBJ2-3	TRBD1	TRBV5-1	once	TGCGCCAGCAGCCCGGACAGGGCGAGCACAGATACGCAGTATTTT	CASSPDRASTDTQYF
TRBJ1-5	-	TRBV5-1	-	TGCGCCAGCAGCCCGTTTGATCCCAATCAGCCCCAGCATTTT	CASSPFDPNQPQHF
TRBJ2-5	-	TRBV29-1	-	TGCAGCACCCCATGGTTTAGGCAAGAGACCCAGTACTTC	CSTPWFRQETQYF
TRBJ1-5	-	TRBV29-1	-	TGCAGCGTTAGTGGCTTAAATAGCAATCAGCCTCAGCATTTT	CSVSGLNSNQPQHF
TRBJ1-1	TRBD1	TRBV7-8	once	TGTGCCAGCAGCTCAGCAGGGGGGGAGATAATGAACACTGAAGCTTTCTTT	CASSSAGGEIMNTEAFF
TRBJ2-3	-	TRBV7-8	-	TGTGCCAGCAGACGGATGGCGGGGCCCCTTGGTGATACGCAGTATTTT	CASRRMAGPLGDTQYF
TRBJ2-7	TRBD1	TRBV5-4	-	TGTGCCAGCAGCAATACAGGGGGCCGATCCTACGAGCAGTACTTC	CASSNTGGRSYEQYF
TRBJ2-1	-	TRBV12-3/TRBV12-4	many	TGTGCCAGCAGTTTCTATGAACAGGGTGGTCTGGGCTTC	CASSFYEQGGLGF
TRBJ1-2	-	TRBV29-1	many	TGCAGCGTTCCCACCGTCTTACAGGGTTCGGGAGGCTACACCTTC	CSVPTVLQGSGGYTF
TRBJ1-1	TRBD1	TRBV6-5	many	TGTGCCAGCAGTGCGGACAGGGGAGAGGGTGAAGCTTTCTTT	CASSADRGEGEAFF
TRBJ2-5	TRBD2	TRBV11-2	many	TGTGCCAGCAGCTTAGATAGGCCTAGCGGGAGGCCGTGGGAGACCCAGTACTTC	CASSLDRPSGRPWETQYF
TRBJ2-2	TRBD2	TRBV11-2	many	TGTGCCAGCAGCATTTTGACTAGCAGCACCGGGGAGCTGTTTTTT	CASSILTSSTGELFF
TRBJ1-2	-	TRBV28	-	TGTGCCAGCAGTTTAGGTCACCCTGTAGGCTACACCTTC	CASSLGHPVGYTF